The 9 T cell receptor beta chains given below trace back to one sample, sequenced in a study of T cell repertoires in ileal Crohn's disease. Sequencing used immunoSEQ multiplex PCR; TCRdb keeps in-frame clones, though not all of them. The sample has 4,500 to 5,000 clones; about 81% are singletons. Sequences were obtained from ileal tissue. Every receptor here comes from an adult with Crohn's disease.

This clone was detected only a few times. V is TRBV30 and J is TRBJ2-5, with a tentative D call TRBD2 (5 bases). Germline CDR1 GTSNPN, CDR2 SVGIG (reference sequence). Trimming left V 5 bases short and J 5 bases short, with 9 bases between. CDR3 size: 11 residues. CDR3 in amino acids: CAWGLGETQYF. The CDR3 DNA sequence: TGTGCCTGGGGACTTGGGGAGACCCAGTACTTC.

The rearrangement links TRBV29-1 to TRBJ2-3; D is perhaps TRBD2 (5 bases). CDR3 length equals 12 residues. Deletions cut 3 bases from V and 3 bases from J, with 7 bases between. Per the germline V gene, CDR1 is SQVTM and CDR2 is ANQGSEA. This CDR3 reads CSVERVTDTQYF. The CDR3 region has the DNA TGCAGCGTTGAGCGGGTAACAGATACGCAGTATTTT.

The rearrangement uses TRBV7-8 and TRBJ2-3, with 7 positions matching TRBD1. V dropped 0 bases and J dropped 4; count of bases not matched to a gene: 4. Per the germline V gene, CDR1 is SGHVS and CDR2 is FQNEAQ. This CDR3 has 15 residues. The CDR3 bases are TGTGCCAGCAGCTTAGCGGGACAGTTTCCAGATACGCAGTATTTT. It yields the protein CASSLAGQFPDTQYF.

This rearrangement joins TRBV28 to TRBJ1-2, with no clear D. The germline gives CDR1 MDHEN, CDR2 SYDVKM. V dropped 10 bases and J dropped 10 bases, with 13 bases sitting between them. This CDR3 comprises 10 residues. The CDR3 DNA follows: TGTGCCACCTTATCAGCGTACTACACCTTC. Translation gives CATLSAYYTF.

There are a few counts of this clone. V gene TRBV28 combines with J gene TRBJ2-2, with TRBD1 as a possible D gene (6 bases). Trimming removed 8 bases at V and 6 bases at J, with 16 bases between. The CDR3 runs 14 residues. Germline V gene sequence: CDR1 MDHEN, CDR2 SYDVKM. CDR3 in DNA: TGTGCCAGCTTTTGGGGCAGGGGTTCCGGGGAGCTGTTTTTT. Translated, it gives CASFWGRGSGELFF.

This clone was observed a single time. This rearrangement joins TRBV6-1 to TRBJ1-6; 10 bases align to TRBD1. The CDR3 runs to 15 residues. V trimming: 7 bases; J trimming: 5 bases; junction bases outside the gene matches: 5. Germline V gives CDR1 MNHNS, CDR2 SASEGT. The CDR3 loop is CASIGTGANNSPLHF. The CDR3 DNA is TGTGCCAGCATCGGGACAGGGGCTAATAATTCACCCCTCCACTTT.

This chain joins TRBV9 and TRBJ1-4, with 11 positions matching TRBD1. Germline CDR1 reads SGDLS; CDR2 reads YYNGEE. This CDR3 is built from 15 residues. Trimming at V came to 4 bases and at J to 11 bases, leaving 10 bases not matched to a gene. The CDR3 reads CASSPWTGGVRKLFF. The CDR3 DNA is TGTGCCAGCAGCCCTTGGACAGGGGGCGTGAGGAAACTGTTTTTT.

This chain connects TRBV5-1 to TRBJ1-1, with D uncertain. Germline-derived CDR1 and CDR2 are SGHRS and YFSETQ. This CDR3 is 16 amino acids long. The V end lost 6 bases, the J end lost 1 base, and 19 bases lay between the germline ends. The CDR3 coding sequence is TGCGCCAGCACCCCATCTGCGGGAAGAAAGAACACTGAAGCTTTCTTT. Amino acids: CASTPSAGRKNTEAFF.

The V and J genes are TRBV27 and TRBJ1-2; a possible D gene is TRBD1 (6 bases). CDR1 is MNHEY, CDR2 SMNVEV, per germline (reference sequence). The CDR3 loop spans 15 amino acids. V was trimmed by 6 bases and J by 4 bases, leaving 18 bases between them. CDR3 in amino acids: CASRQTGGRGYGYTF. The CDR3 coding sequence is TGTGCCAGCAGGCAAACGGGGGGCAGAGGCTATGGCTACACCTTC.